This is a list of T cell receptor beta chains from one sample in a study of CD8 T cells in ankylosing spondylitis. TCRdb itself ran the 5' RACE reads through MiXCR, one entry per CDR3 protein. The table lists about 350,000 distinct CDR3 sequences, more than 20% of them singletons. The sample consisted of blood, either unsorted or a sorted T cell fraction (not recorded which). The source is a male donor with ankylosing spondylitis or in good health (not recorded which). Both conserved end residues are part of each CDR3. The D gene is left open where the match is weak. Size is stated for part of the rows, as once, few or many counts, or as a class when the clone is expanded.

d_gene,j_gene,abundance,v_gene,CDR3nt,CDR3aa
TRBD2,TRBJ2-1,-,TRBV29-1,TGCAGCGTTGCTAGCGGGGGTACCAGCTCCTACAATGAGCAGTTCTTC,CSVASGGTSSYNEQFF
-,TRBJ1-1,few,TRBV12-3/TRBV12-4,TGTGCCAGCAGTTCGTCTTCGTCGGAGAGGACTGAAGCTTTCTTT,CASSSSSSERTEAFF
-,TRBJ2-1,-,TRBV7-9,TGTGCCAGCAGACTTTTGTTTTATGAGCAGTTCTTC,CASRLLFYEQFF
TRBD1,TRBJ2-7,many,TRBV4-1,TGCGCCAGCAGCCAGGGGGACAGGCCCTACGAGCAGTACTTC,CASSQGDRPYEQYF
-,TRBJ2-3,-,TRBV11-2,TGTGCCAGCAGCTTATCTAAGGGCCCCCTCGGAGATACGCAGTATTTT,CASSLSKGPLGDTQYF
TRBD1,TRBJ1-2,few,TRBV7-8,TGTGCCAGCAGCTTAACACCCGGGACAGGTCTGGGCTACACCTTC,CASSLTPGTGLGYTF
-,TRBJ1-1,few,TRBV4-1,TGCGCCAGCAGCCAAGGGGAGGGAATAGATTCGAACACTGAAGCTTTCTTT,CASSQGEGIDSNTEAFF
-,TRBJ2-2,few,TRBV12-5,TGTGCTAGTGGTTTGGTACCTGACGCGAACACCGGGGAGCTGTTTTTT,CASGLVPDANTGELFF
-,TRBJ2-7,-,TRBV10-3,TGTGCCATCAGTGAGAGTAGTGGCACCGGAGGCTACGAGCAGTACTTC,CAISESSGTGGYEQYF
TRBD1,TRBJ2-1,few,TRBV5-1,TGCGCCAGCAGCTTGGAGGGGCAGGGGGCTTATGAGCAGTTCTTC,CASSLEGQGAYEQFF
-,TRBJ2-7,few,TRBV28,TGTGCCAGCACCCTGGGGCTTCATCTCTACGAGCAGTACTTC,CASTLGLHLYEQYF
TRBD2,TRBJ2-3,-,TRBV4-1,TGCGCCAGCAGCCAAGACCAAGCGGGGTCTAGCACAGATACGCAGTATTTT,CASSQDQAGSSTDTQYF
-,TRBJ2-5,-,TRBV27,TGTGCCAGCAGTCCTACAGCGATCCCGCAAGAGACCCAGTACTTC,CASSPTAIPQETQYF
TRBD1,TRBJ2-3,-,TRBV5-1,TGCGCCAGCACCCTGTGGGGGACAGGGGGAGATACGCAGTATTTT,CASTLWGTGGDTQYF
-,TRBJ2-3,-,TRBV20-1,TGCAGTGCTAGAGACCGCGAGGCACCGTACGTTTATACGCAGTATTTT,CSARDREAPYVYTQYF
-,TRBJ2-6,few,TRBV6-2/TRBV6-3,TGTGCCAGCAGTTATCAGGGGTACCCTGGGGCCAACGTCCTGACTTTC,CASSYQGYPGANVLTF
-,TRBJ2-2,few,TRBV29-1,TGCAGCGTTGAAGACACCGGGGAGCTGTTTTTT,CSVEDTGELFF
TRBD2,TRBJ2-1,-,TRBV11-1,TGTGCCAGCAGCTTACTCTGGACTAGCGGGACAAGCTCCTACAATGAGCAGTTCTTC,CASSLLWTSGTSSYNEQFF
-,TRBJ2-3,few,TRBV12-3/TRBV12-4,TGTGCCAGCAGTTTACAGGGACCACCAGATACGCAGTATTTT,CASSLQGPPDTQYF
-,TRBJ2-7,-,TRBV7-9,TGTGCCAGCAGGCGGCAGGGGAGCAACGAGCAGTACTTC,CASRRQGSNEQYF
TRBD1,TRBJ2-5,-,TRBV12-3/TRBV12-4,TGTGCCAGCAGTCCCCGGACAGGGGGAGAGACCCAGTACTTC,CASSPRTGGETQYF
-,TRBJ2-7,-,TRBV9,TGTGCCAGCAGCGTAGTAGGGACACCCGGCGAGCAGTACTTC,CASSVVGTPGEQYF
-,TRBJ2-4,few,TRBV14,TGTGCCAGCAGGGGCTGGGGGGACATTCAGTACTTC,CASRGWGDIQYF
TRBD1,TRBJ2-1,few,TRBV20-1,TGCAGTGCTAGAGATCTAGGGGGCACAGAGCAGTTCTTC,CSARDLGGTEQFF
TRBD1,TRBJ1-3,-,TRBV5-6,TGTGCCAGCAGCTTGGCGGACAGGGGCACTGGAAACACCATATATTTT,CASSLADRGTGNTIYF
TRBD2,TRBJ2-1,few,TRBV10-3,TGTGCCATCAGTCCCGGGACTAGCGGGGGGCCCCATGAGCAGTTCTTC,CAISPGTSGGPHEQFF
TRBD2,TRBJ2-1,-,TRBV29-1,TGCAGCGTTGAGGGGGTGACTAGCGGGGGGGCTAGTGGTAGTGAGCAGTTCTTC,CSVEGVTSGGASGSEQFF
TRBD1,TRBJ2-1,-,TRBV4-1,TGCGCCAGCAGCCAAGGCCGGGACAGATACAATGAGCAGTTCTTC,CASSQGRDRYNEQFF
-,TRBJ2-1,-,TRBV2,TGTGCCAGCAGTGGGTGGGACCCAGCGCAGTCCTACAATGAGCAGTTCTTC,CASSGWDPAQSYNEQFF
-,TRBJ2-7,few,TRBV10-3,TGTGCCATCAAAGCGGTTGGGGGAACCTACGAGCAGTACTTC,CAIKAVGGTYEQYF
-,TRBJ2-7,few,TRBV24-1,TGTGCCACCAGTGATTCTCGGGACACCACATTCGACGAGCAGTACTTC,CATSDSRDTTFDEQYF
TRBD1,TRBJ2-7,-,TRBV12-3/TRBV12-4,TGTGCCAGCAGTCGCCCTCGGGACAGCTACTACGAGCAGTACTTC,CASSRPRDSYYEQYF
-,TRBJ1-1,few,TRBV4-1,TGCGCCAGCAGCCAAGTTGATGAGGGCTCCACTGAAGCTTTCTTT,CASSQVDEGSTEAFF
TRBD2,TRBJ2-3,-,TRBV7-2,TGTGCCTCTCCGGGGGGGGGTTATAAGGATACGCAGTATTTT,CASPGGGYKDTQYF
-,TRBJ1-3,few,TRBV4-1,TGCGCCAGCAGCCAAATCGCAGGGAACTCTGGAAACACCATATATTTT,CASSQIAGNSGNTIYF
TRBD2,TRBJ2-3,few,TRBV6-4,TGTGCCAGCAGTGATCGTGCGGGGGGGTCCACAGATACGCAGTATTTT,CASSDRAGGSTDTQYF
-,TRBJ2-2,-,TRBV29-1,TGCAGCGTTGTTGGCACGGGGACCGGGGAGCTGTTTTTT,CSVVGTGTGELFF
-,TRBJ2-7,-,TRBV6-4,TGTGCCTTCTTACGGGAGCAGTACTTC,CAFLREQYF
TRBD2,TRBJ2-1,-,TRBV7-8,TGTGCCAGCAGCTTATTCAGCGGGGGGGCCTATGAGCAGTTCTTC,CASSLFSGGAYEQFF
TRBD2,TRBJ2-1,-,TRBV12-3/TRBV12-4,TGTGCCAGCAGACACCTACTCCTAGCGGGTGAGCAGTTCTTC,CASRHLLLAGEQFF
-,TRBJ2-2,many,TRBV29-1,TGCAGCGTTGATGTGGGCGCCGACGGGGAGCTGTTTTTT,CSVDVGADGELFF
-,TRBJ1-1,few,TRBV9,TGTGCCAGCAGCTCAACAGGTTTGGGAGACACTGAAGCTTTCTTT,CASSSTGLGDTEAFF
TRBD2,TRBJ2-3,-,TRBV12-3/TRBV12-4,TGTGCCAGCAGTTTCTTAAGCGGGGGGGCCCGCGGAAGAGATACGCAGTATTTT,CASSFLSGGARGRDTQYF
-,TRBJ2-2,few,TRBV9,TGTGCCAGCAGCGGGAGGGGGGGGACGAACACCGGGGAGCTGTTTTTT,CASSGRGGTNTGELFF
TRBD1,TRBJ2-1,many,TRBV12-3/TRBV12-4,TGTGCCAGCAGTACAGGGGGCAATGAGCAGTTCTTC,CASSTGGNEQFF
-,TRBJ2-7,-,TRBV6-1,TGTGCCAGCAGTGTTCCGGCCTGGGGGGAATACGAGCAGTACTTC,CASSVPAWGEYEQYF
-,TRBJ1-5,many,TRBV9,TGTGCCAGCAGCCCGACAGGAAATCAGCCCCAGCATTTT,CASSPTGNQPQHF
-,TRBJ2-7,-,TRBV3-1,TGTGCCAGCAGCCAGAGTAGCGAAGGCCCCGACTACGAGCAGTACTTC,CASSQSSEGPDYEQYF
-,TRBJ2-7,-,TRBV24-1,TGTGCCACCAGTGATAACGCCGCCCCCGAGCAGTACTTC,CATSDNAAPEQYF
-,TRBJ2-3,-,TRBV29-1,TGCAGCGTTCTGGAAAGCACAGATACGCAGTATTTT,CSVLESTDTQYF
-,TRBJ2-1,few,TRBV13,TGTGCCAGCAGCCCCCCCGGACGTGCCGGTAATGAGCAGTTCTTC,CASSPPGRAGNEQFF
TRBD1,TRBJ2-1,-,TRBV6-4,TGTGCCAGCAGAAAAGATCCCGGGACAGGGGCCTACAATGAGCAGTTCTTC,CASRKDPGTGAYNEQFF
-,TRBJ2-5,-,TRBV10-1,TGCGCCAGCGGGATCCTAACAGGGAGGGAGACCCAGTACTTC,CASGILTGRETQYF
-,TRBJ2-5,few,TRBV9,TGTGCCAGCAGCGTAGCCAGGGAAGAGACCCAGTACTTC,CASSVAREETQYF
-,TRBJ2-5,-,TRBV10-2,TGCGCCAGCAGTGAGTTCGGTGTGGAGACCCAGTACTTC,CASSEFGVETQYF
-,TRBJ1-1,few,TRBV20-1,TGCAGTGCTAGACCCCGGGGTGACACTGAAGCTTTCTTT,CSARPRGDTEAFF
-,TRBJ2-7,few,TRBV27,TGTGCCAGCAGTTTTTCTAGCGCCTCCTACGAGCAGTACTTC,CASSFSSASYEQYF
TRBD1,TRBJ2-6,few,TRBV12-3/TRBV12-4,TGTGCCAGCAGTCGGACAGGGTCCGGGGCCAACGTCCTGACTTTC,CASSRTGSGANVLTF
TRBD2,TRBJ2-1,few,TRBV7-8,TGTGCCAGCAGCGGGAGACTAGCGGGGGGCCACAATGAGCAGTTCTTC,CASSGRLAGGHNEQFF